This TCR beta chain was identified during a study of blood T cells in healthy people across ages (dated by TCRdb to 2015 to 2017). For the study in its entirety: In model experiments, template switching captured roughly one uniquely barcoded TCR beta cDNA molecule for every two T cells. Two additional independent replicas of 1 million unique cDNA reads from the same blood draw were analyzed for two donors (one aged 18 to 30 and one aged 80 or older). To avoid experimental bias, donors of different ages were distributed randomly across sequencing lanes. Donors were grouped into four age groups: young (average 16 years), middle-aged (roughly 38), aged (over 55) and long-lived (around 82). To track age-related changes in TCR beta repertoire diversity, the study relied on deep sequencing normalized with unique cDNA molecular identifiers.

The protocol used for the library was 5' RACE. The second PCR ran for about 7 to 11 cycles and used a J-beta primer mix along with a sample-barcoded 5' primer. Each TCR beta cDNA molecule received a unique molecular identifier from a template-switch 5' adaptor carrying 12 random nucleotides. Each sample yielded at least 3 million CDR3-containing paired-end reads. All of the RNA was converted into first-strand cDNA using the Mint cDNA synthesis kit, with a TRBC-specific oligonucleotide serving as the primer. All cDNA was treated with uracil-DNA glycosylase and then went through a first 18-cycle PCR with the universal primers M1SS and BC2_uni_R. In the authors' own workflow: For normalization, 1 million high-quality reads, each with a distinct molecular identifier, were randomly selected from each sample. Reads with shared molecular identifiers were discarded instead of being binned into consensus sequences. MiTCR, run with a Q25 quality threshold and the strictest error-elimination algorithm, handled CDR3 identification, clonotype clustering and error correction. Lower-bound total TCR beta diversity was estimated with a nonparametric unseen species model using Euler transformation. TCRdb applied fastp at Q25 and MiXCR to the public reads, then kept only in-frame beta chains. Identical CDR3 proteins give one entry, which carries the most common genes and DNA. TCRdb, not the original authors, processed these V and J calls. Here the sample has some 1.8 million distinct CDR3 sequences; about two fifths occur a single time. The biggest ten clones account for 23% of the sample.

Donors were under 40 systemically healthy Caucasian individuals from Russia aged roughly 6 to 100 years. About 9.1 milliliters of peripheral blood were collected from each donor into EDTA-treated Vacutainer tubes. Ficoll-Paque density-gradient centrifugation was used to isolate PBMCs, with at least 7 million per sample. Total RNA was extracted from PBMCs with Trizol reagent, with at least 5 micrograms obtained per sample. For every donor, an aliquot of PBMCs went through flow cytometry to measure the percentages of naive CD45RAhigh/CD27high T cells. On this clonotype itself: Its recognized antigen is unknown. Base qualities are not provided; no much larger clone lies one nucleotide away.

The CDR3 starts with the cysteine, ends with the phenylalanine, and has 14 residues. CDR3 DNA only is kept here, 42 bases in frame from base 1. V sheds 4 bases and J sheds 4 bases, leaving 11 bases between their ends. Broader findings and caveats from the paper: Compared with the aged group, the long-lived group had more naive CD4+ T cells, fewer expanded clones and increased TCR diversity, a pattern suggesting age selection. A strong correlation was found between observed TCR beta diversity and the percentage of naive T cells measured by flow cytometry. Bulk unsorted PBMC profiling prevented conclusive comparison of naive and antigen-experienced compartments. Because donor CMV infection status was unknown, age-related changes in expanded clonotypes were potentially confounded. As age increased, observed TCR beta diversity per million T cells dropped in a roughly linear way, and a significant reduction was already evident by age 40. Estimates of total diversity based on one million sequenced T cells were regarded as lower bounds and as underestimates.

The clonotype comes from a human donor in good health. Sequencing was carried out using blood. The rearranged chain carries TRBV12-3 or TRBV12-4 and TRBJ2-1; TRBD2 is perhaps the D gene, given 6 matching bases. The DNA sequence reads TGTGCCAGCAGTTCAGTAGCGGTGTACAATGAGCAGTTCTTC. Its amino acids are CASSSVAVYNEQFF.